The text below deals with one T cell receptor (beta chain). These data belong to a study of blood T cell repertoires in COVID-19. Study as a whole: Researchers got acute and convalescent COVID-19 samples from the United States, Italy and Spain. From T cells, B-cell-depleted T cells, or PBMCs came the material, which was cDNA or gDNA.

The protocol was immunoSEQ multiplex PCR, while the TCRdb copy is restricted to in-frame clones and leaves out a portion. The sample contains a few hundred thousand clones, over 75% of which appear only once. The CDR3 runs 14 residues. Between the trimmed V and J ends, which lost 1 base and 7 bases, there was a span of 13 bases. The germline CDR1 and CDR2 sequences are SGHDN and FVKESK. The source is a human donor in a cohort sampled during active COVID-19. The rearrangement joins TRBV14 to TRBJ1-2; tentative D call: TRBD1 (5 bases). The sequenced sample consisted of peripheral blood. The CDR3 loop reads CASSQVRGIGGYTF. CDR3 in DNA: TGTGCCAGCAGCCAAGTAAGGGGAATAGGTGGCTACACCTTC.